This TCR beta chain was sequenced during a study of cytotoxic CD8 clonotypes in ibrutinib-treated CLL. This CDR3 contains 13 residues. The germline gives CDR1 MNHEY, CDR2 SVGAGI. V lost 2 bases and J 6 bases, leaving 8 bases between the germline ends. Libraries were prepared by immunoSEQ multiplex PCR; TCRdb keeps only in-frame clonotypes and omits some of them. Found here are about 84,000 clones, 86% of them singletons; the top ten hold under 7%. This specimen was PBMCs, taken before ibrutinib treatment. V usage is TRBV6-5 and J usage is TRBJ1-5; D remains unclear. This clonotype was obtained from a human donor with chronic lymphocytic leukemia. CDR3 protein: CASSYSPTQPQHF. The CDR3 bases are TGTGCCAGCAGTTACAGTCCTACTCAGCCCCAGCATTTT.